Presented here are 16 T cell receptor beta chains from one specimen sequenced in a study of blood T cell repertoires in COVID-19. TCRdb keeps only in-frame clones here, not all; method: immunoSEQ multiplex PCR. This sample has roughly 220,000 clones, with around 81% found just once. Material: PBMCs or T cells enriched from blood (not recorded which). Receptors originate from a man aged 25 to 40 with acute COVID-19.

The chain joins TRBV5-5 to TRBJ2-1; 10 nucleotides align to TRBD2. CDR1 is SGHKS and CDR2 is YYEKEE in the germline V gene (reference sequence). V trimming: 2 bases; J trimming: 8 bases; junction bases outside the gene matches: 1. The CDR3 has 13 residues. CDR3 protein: CASSLLAGYEQFF. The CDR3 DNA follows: TGTGCCAGCAGCTTACTAGCGGGGTATGAGCAGTTCTTC.

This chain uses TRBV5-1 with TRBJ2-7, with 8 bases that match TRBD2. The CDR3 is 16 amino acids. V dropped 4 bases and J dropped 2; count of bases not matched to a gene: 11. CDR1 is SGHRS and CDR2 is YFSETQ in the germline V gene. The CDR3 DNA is TGCGCCAGCAGCCTGGAAAAGCGGGGGTTACCCTACGAGCAGTACTTC. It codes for CASSLEKRGLPYEQYF. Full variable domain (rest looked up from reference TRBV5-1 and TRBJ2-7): KAGVTQTPRYLIKTRGQQVTLSCSPISGHRSVSWYQQTPGQGLQFLFEYFSETQRNKGNFPGRFSGRQFSNSRSEMNVSTLELGDSALYLCASSLEKRGLPYEQYFGPGTRLTVT.

The CDR3 sequence: CASRFERQIFTDTQYF. CDR3 bases: TGTGCCAGCAGGTTTGAACGACAGATTTTCACAGATACGCAGTATTTT. The chain recombines TRBV3-1 (or the pseudogene TRBV3-2) with TRBJ2-3, with TRBD1 as a possible D gene (5 bases). The germline gives CDR1 LGHDT, CDR2 YNNKEL (reference sequence). Trimming pared 6 bases from V and 2 bases from J, leaving 18 bases between. The CDR3 runs 16 residues.

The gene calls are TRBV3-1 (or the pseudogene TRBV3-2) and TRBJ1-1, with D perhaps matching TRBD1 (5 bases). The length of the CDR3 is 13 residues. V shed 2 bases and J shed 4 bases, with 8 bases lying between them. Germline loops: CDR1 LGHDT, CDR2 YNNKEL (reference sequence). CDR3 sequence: CASSQQRGTEAFF. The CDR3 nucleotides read TGTGCCAGCAGCCAACAAAGGGGCACTGAAGCTTTCTTT.

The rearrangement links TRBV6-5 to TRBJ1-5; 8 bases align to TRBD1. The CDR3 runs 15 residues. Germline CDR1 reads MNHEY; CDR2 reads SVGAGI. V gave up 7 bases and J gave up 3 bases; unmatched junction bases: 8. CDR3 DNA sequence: TGTGCCAGCATCCCCGGGACAGGACACAATCAGCCCCAGCATTTT. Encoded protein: CASIPGTGHNQPQHF.

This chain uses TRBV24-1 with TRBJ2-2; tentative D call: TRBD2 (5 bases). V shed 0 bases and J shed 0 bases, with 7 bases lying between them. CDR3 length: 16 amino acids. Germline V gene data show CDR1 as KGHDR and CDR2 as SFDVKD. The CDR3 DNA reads TGTGCCACCAGTGATTTGTTGAGGGCGAACACCGGGGAGCTGTTTTTT. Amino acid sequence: CATSDLLRANTGELFF.

This chain's CDR3 is CASSLGPGTLYEQYF. The CDR3 DNA follows: TGCGCCAGCAGCTTGGGTCCCGGGACTCTTTACGAGCAGTACTTC. The chain couples TRBV5-1 to TRBJ2-7; maybe TRBD2 (6 bases). Trimming removed 0 bases at V and 4 bases at J, with 14 bases between. This CDR3 has 15 amino acids. The germline V gene encodes CDR1 SGHRS and CDR2 YFSETQ. Variable domain in full (rest from reference TRBV5-1 and TRBJ2-7): KAGVTQTPRYLIKTRGQQVTLSCSPISGHRSVSWYQQTPGQGLQFLFEYFSETQRNKGNFPGRFSGRQFSNSRSEMNVSTLELGDSALYLCASSLGPGTLYEQYFGPGTRLTVT.

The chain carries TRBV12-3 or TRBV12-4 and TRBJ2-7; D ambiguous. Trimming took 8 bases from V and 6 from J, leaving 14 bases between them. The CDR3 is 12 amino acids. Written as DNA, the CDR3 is TGTGCCAGCGGAAACTATATTGGCGAGCAGTACTTC. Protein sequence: CASGNYIGEQYF.

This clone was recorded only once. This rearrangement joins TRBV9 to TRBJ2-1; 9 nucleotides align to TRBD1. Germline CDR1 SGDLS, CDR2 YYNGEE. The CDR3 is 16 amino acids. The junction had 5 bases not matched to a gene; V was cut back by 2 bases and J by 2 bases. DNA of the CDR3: TGTGCCAGCAGCGTCACGACAGGGGGAACCTACAATGAGCAGTTCTTC. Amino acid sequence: CASSVTTGGTYNEQFF.

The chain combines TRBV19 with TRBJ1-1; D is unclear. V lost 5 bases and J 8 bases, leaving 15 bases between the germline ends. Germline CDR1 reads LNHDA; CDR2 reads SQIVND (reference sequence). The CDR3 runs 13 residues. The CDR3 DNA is TGTGCCAGTAGTTCCATGTCAAAAGCGGAAGCTTTCTTT. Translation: CASSSMSKAEAFF.

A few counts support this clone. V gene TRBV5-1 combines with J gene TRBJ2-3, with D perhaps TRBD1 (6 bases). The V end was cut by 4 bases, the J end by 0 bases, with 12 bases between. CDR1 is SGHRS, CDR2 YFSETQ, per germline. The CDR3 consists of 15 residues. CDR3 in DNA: TGCGCCAGCAGCCCAGGGACATATAGCACAGATACGCAGTATTTT. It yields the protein CASSPGTYSTDTQYF.

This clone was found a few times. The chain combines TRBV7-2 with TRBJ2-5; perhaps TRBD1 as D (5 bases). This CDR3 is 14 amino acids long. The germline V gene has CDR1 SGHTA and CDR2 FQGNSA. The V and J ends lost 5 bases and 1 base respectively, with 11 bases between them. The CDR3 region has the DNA TGTGCCAGCAGCAGAGGACAAATCCAAGAGACCCAGTACTTC. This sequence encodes CASSRGQIQETQYF.

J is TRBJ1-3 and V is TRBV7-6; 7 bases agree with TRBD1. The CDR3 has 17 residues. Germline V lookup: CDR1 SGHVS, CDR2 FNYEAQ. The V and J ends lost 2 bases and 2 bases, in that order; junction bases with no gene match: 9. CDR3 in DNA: TGTGCCAGCAGCTTACTCCCCCTGGGACAGACTGGAAACACCATATATTTT. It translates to CASSLLPLGQTGNTIYF.

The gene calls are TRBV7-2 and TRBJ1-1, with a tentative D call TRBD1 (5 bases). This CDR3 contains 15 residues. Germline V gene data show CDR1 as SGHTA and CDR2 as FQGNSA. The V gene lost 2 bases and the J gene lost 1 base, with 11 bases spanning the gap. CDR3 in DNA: TGTGCCAGCAGCTTAATCCAGGGATCGAACACTGAAGCTTTCTTT. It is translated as CASSLIQGSNTEAFF. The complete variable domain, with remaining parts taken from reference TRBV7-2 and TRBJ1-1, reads GAGVSQSPSNKVTEKGKDVELRCDPISGHTALYWYRQSLGQGLEFLIYFQGNSAPDKSGLPSDRFSAERTGGSVSTLTIQRTQQEDSAVYLCASSLIQGSNTEAFFGQGTRLTVV.

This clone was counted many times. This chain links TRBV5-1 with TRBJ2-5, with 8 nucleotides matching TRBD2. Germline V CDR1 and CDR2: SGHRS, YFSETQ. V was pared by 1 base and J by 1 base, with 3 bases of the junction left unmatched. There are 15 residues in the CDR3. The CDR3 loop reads CASSLSGGLQETQYF. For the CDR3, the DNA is TGCGCCAGCAGCTTGTCGGGGGGGCTCCAAGAGACCCAGTACTTC.

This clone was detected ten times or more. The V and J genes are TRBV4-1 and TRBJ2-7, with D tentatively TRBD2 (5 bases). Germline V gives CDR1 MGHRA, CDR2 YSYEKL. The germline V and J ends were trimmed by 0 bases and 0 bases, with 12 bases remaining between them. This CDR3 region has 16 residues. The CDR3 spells CASSQEGIGSSYEQYF. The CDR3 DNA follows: TGCGCCAGCAGCCAAGAGGGGATAGGGAGCTCCTACGAGCAGTACTTC.